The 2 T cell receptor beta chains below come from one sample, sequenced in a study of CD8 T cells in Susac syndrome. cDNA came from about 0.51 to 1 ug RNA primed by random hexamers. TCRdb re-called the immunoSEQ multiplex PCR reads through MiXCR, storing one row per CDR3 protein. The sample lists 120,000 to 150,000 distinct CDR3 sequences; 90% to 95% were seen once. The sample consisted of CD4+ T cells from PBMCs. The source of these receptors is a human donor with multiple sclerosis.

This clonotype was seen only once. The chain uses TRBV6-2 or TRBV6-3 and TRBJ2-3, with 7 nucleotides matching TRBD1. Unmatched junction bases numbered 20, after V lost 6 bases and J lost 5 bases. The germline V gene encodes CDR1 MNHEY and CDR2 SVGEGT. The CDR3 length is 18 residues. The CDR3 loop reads CASRTVGTSGTAEDTQYF. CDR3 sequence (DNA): TGTGCCAGCAGAACAGTTGGCACCTCCGGGACAGCGGAAGATACGCAGTATTTT.

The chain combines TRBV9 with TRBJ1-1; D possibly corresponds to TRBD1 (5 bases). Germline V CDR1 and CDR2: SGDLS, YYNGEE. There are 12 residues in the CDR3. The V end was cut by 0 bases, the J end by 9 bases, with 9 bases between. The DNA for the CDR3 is TGTGCCAGCAGCGTAGCTGAGGGGAAAGCTTTCTTT. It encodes CASSVAEGKAFF.